This T cell receptor (beta chain) was profiled in a study of CD8 T cells in Susac syndrome. Random hexamers served to reverse transcribe about 0.45 to 1 ug RNA. TCRdb processed the immunoSEQ multiplex PCR reads anew with MiXCR; each CDR3 protein has one entry. This table holds 77,000 or so distinct CDR3 sequences, over 85% found once. Material for sequencing was CD8+ T cells from PBMCs. This clonotype was obtained from a human donor with multiple sclerosis.

Written as DNA, the CDR3 is TGCAGTGCTCCCATTCCGGGGACGGGTAATGAAAAACTGTTTTTT. Amino acid sequence: CSAPIPGTGNEKLFF. The chain uses TRBV20-1 and TRBJ1-4; D may be TRBD1 (5 bases). From germline, CDR1 is DFQATT and CDR2 SNEGSKA (reference sequence). The CDR3 has 15 residues. V lost 5 bases and J lost 4, with 17 bases in between.